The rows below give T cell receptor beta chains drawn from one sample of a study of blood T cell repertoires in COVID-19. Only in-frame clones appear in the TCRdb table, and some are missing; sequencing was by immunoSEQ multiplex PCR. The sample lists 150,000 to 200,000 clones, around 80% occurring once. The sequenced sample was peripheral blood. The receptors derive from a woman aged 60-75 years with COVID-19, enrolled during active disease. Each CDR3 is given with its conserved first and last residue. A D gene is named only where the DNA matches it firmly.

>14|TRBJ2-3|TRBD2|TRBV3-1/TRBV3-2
CASRLAGGPDTQYF
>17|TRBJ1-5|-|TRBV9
CASSPPLGTASNQPQHF
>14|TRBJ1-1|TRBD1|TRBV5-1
CASSLRDRNTEAFF
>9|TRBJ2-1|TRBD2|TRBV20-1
CTPGGEQFF
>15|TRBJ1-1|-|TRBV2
CASSGLTGMFAEAFF
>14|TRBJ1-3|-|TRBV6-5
CASTSTGSGNTIYF
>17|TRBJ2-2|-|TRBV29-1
CSVKETGWTLNTGELFF
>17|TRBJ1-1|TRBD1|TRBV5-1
CASSSAWTGEAYTEAFF
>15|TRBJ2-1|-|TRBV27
CASSLQLISYNEQFF
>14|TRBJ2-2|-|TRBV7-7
CASSQSSGSGELFF
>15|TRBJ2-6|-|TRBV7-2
CASSQGEGGANVLTF
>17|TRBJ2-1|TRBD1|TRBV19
CASRITGTGVSYNEQFF
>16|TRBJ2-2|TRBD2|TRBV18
CASSPLLAGGTGELFF
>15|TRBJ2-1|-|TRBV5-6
CASSLRVREYNEQFF
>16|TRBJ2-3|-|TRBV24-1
CATSDAGANHGDTQYF
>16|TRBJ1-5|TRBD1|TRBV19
CASSDPDRGFWQPQHF
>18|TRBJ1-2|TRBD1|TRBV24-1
CATSDLRSRDRVRYGYTF
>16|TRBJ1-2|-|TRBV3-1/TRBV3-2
CASSHAGRAESYGYTF
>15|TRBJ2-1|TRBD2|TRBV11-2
CASRVSGTRYFGQFF
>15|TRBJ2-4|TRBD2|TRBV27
CASSRGGLAKNIQYF
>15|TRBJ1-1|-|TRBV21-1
CASIYPFGEGTEAFF
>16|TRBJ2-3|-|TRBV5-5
CASSLSGAPVADTQYF